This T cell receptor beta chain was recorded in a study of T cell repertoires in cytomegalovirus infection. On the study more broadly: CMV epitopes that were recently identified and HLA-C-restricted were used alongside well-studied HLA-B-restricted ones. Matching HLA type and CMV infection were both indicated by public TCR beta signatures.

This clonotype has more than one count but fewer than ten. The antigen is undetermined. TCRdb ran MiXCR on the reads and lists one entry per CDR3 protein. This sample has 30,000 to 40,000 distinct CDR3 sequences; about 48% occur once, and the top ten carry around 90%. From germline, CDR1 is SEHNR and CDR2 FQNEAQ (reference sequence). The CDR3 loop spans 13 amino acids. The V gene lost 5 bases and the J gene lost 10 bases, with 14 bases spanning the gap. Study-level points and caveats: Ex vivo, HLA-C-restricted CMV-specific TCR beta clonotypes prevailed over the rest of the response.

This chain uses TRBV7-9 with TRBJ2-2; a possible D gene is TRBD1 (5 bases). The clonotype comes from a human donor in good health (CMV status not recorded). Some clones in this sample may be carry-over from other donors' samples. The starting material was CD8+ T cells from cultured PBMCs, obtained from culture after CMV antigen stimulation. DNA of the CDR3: TGTGCCAGCAGCCCCTACGGCAGGGAGGAGCTGTTTTTT. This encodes CASSPYGREELFF.